Below are 20 T cell receptor beta chains sequenced from a single sample in a study of cytotoxic CD8 clonotypes in ibrutinib-treated CLL. Profiling relied on immunoSEQ multiplex PCR, and the TCRdb table lists in-frame clones only, not all of them. The data hold 330,000 or so clones, with 60% to 80% observed a single time. The sequenced sample was PBMCs, obtained after 36 months of ibrutinib treatment. Every receptor here comes from a human donor with chronic lymphocytic leukemia.

The chain links TRBV4-2 to TRBJ1-6; D remains ambiguous. CDR1 is LGHNA, CDR2 YNFKEQ, per germline. The CDR3 consists of 14 residues. V gave up 4 bases and J gave up 7 bases, with 11 bases separating them. The CDR3 coding sequence is TGTGCCAGCAGCCTGGCGCTATGGAATTCACCCCTCCACTTT. It yields the protein CASSLALWNSPLHF.

The chain couples TRBV25-1 to TRBJ2-7; 7 positions agree with TRBD1. Trimming took 5 bases from V and 2 from J; bases not matched to a gene: 3. The CDR3 totals 13 residues. Per germline, CDR1 MGHDK and CDR2 SYGVNS. The CDR3 bases are TGTGCCAGCAGTCGGGACAGCCCCTACGAGCAGTACTTC. The encoded protein is CASSRDSPYEQYF.

The V gene is TRBV9, the J gene TRBJ2-1, with D hard to call. The CDR3 runs 14 residues. The V end lost 0 bases, the J end lost 6 bases, and 10 bases lay between the germline ends. CDR1 is SGDLS and CDR2 is YYNGEE in the germline V gene. The CDR3 nucleotides read TGTGCCAGCAGCGTAGCTTCCGGGCTCAATGAGCAGTTCTTC. Protein product: CASSVASGLNEQFF.

The rearrangement joins TRBV14 to TRBJ2-2; 11 bases match TRBD2. V dropped 4 bases and J dropped 6; count of bases not matched to a gene: 4. Germline loops: CDR1 SGHDN, CDR2 FVKESK. The length of the CDR3 is 15 residues. The DNA for the CDR3 is TGTGCCAGCAGCCCGTGGACTAGCGGGCCCGGGGAGCTGTTTTTT. Amino acids: CASSPWTSGPGELFF. Variable domain in full (rest from reference TRBV14 and TRBJ2-2): EAGVTQFPSHSVIEKGQTVTLRCDPISGHDNLYWYRRVMGKEIKFLLHFVKESKQDESGMPNNRFLAERTGGTYSTLKVQPAELEDSGVYFCASSPWTSGPGELFFGEGSRLTVL.

This clone has more than one count but fewer than ten. The chain joins TRBV29-1 to TRBJ1-1; D may be TRBD1 (5 bases). Between the trimmed V and J ends, which lost 5 bases and 3 bases, there was a span of 10 bases. The CDR3 is 12 residues long. The germline gives CDR1 SQVTM, CDR2 ANQGSEA. CDR3 protein: CSVYSGYTEAFF. The DNA for the CDR3 is TGCAGCGTTTATTCAGGGTACACTGAAGCTTTCTTT. The full variable domain, with the rest looked up from reference TRBV29-1 and TRBJ1-1, is SAVISQKPSRDICQRGTSLTIQCQVDSQVTMMFWYRQQPGQSLTLIATANQGSEATYESGFVIDKFPISRPNLTFSTLTVSNMSPEDSSIYLCSVYSGYTEAFFGQGTRLTVV.

This sequence joins TRBV27 and TRBJ2-5; D remains ambiguous. V lost 5 bases, J lost 5 bases, and 15 bases lay in between. There are 14 residues in the CDR3. CDR1 is MNHEY, CDR2 SMNVEV, per germline (reference sequence). The CDR3 bases are TGTGCCAGCAGTCCAGTACTCCGCCTGGAGACCCAGTACTTC. Its translation is CASSPVLRLETQYF.

Remarks on this clone: Additional DNA sequences in this sample encode the identical CDR3. The chain joins TRBV6-5 to TRBJ1-2; 7 bases agree with TRBD1. CDR1 is MNHEY and CDR2 is SVGAGI in the germline V gene. The V segment lost 0 bases and the J segment 0 bases; nucleotides outside the gene matches: 1. CDR3 size: 15 residues. As DNA, the CDR3 is TGTGCCAGCAGTTACTCTACAGGGGCTAACTATGGCTACACCTTC. It specifies CASSYSTGANYGYTF.

The rearrangement joins TRBV18 to TRBJ2-5; TRBD1 agrees at 11 bases. The V gene end was trimmed by 5 bases and the J gene end by 4 bases; junction bases not matched to a gene: 3. Per germline, CDR1 KGHSH and CDR2 LQKENI. The CDR3 runs 14 residues. As DNA, the CDR3 is TGTGCCAGCTCAGATGGGACAGGGGGAGAGACCCAGTACTTC. Its translation is CASSDGTGGETQYF.

The genes are TRBV5-4 and TRBJ2-1; the D gene is possibly TRBD1 (5 bases). CDR3 length equals 13 residues. V was shortened by 2 bases and J by 5 bases, with 8 bases between the two germline ends. Germline CDR1 SGHNT, CDR2 YYREEE (reference sequence). This chain's CDR3 is CASSLDRDNEQFF. The CDR3 region has the DNA TGTGCCAGCAGCTTAGACAGAGACAATGAGCAGTTCTTC.

The rearrangement links TRBV19 to TRBJ2-1, with 9 bases fitting TRBD1. Germline CDR1 and CDR2: LNHDA and SQIVND (reference sequence). The CDR3 runs 15 residues. The ends lost 3 bases at V and 4 bases at J; junction bases unmatched: 4. In DNA form, the CDR3 reads TGTGCCAGTAGTATCGCGGACAGGGGATACAATGAGCAGTTCTTC. This codes for CASSIADRGYNEQFF.

This clone was detected once. CDR3 in DNA: TGTGCCAGCAATAGCGGGAGCTCCTACGAGCAGTACTTC. Translated: CASNSGSSYEQYF. The V call is TRBV9, the J call TRBJ2-7; 9 positions agree with TRBD2. This CDR3 has 13 amino acids. Germline CDR1 SGDLS, CDR2 YYNGEE. The trim removed 6 bases at V and 0 bases at J, leaving 1 base unmatched.

CDR3 in amino acids: CASTLSGYEQFF. The CDR3 DNA follows: TGCGCCAGCACCCTAAGTGGTTATGAGCAGTTCTTC. V usage is TRBV5-1 and J usage is TRBJ2-1; no firm D call. CDR1 and CDR2 (germline): SGHRS, YFSETQ. CDR3 size: 12 residues. The V and J ends lost 6 bases and 8 bases respectively, with 12 bases between them.

V usage is TRBV28 and J usage is TRBJ2-7, with 9 bases fitting TRBD2. The trim removed 4 bases at V and 4 bases at J, leaving 17 bases unmatched. This CDR3 is 18 amino acids long. Looked up from germline, CDR1 is MDHEN and CDR2 is SYDVKM. The CDR3 DNA follows: TGTGCCAGCAGTTACCGTCTCGGGGCGGGAGGGATTGGATACGAGCAGTACTTC. Translated, it gives CASSYRLGAGGIGYEQYF.

This chain connects TRBV11-3 to TRBJ2-3, with 10 bases matching TRBD1. The CDR3 has 17 amino acids. The germline V gene encodes CDR1 SGHNT and CDR2 YENEEA. Trimming at V came to 5 bases and at J to 1 base, leaving 9 bases not matched to a gene. CDR3: CASSGKTGGRGTDTQYF. CDR3 bases: TGTGCCAGCAGCGGGAAGACAGGGGGCCGTGGCACAGATACGCAGTATTTT.

Only one count was recorded for this clone. This chain uses TRBV4-1 with TRBJ1-2; TRBD1 matches 8 bases. J was trimmed by 6 bases and V by 2 bases; bases with no gene match: 5. The CDR3 covers 14 residues. Germline V gives CDR1 MGHRA, CDR2 YSYEKL. The CDR3: CASSQSGQGDGYTF. CDR3 coding DNA: TGCGCCAGCAGCCAATCTGGACAGGGAGATGGCTACACCTTC.

The V and J genes are TRBV5-8 and TRBJ1-2, with a possible D match to TRBD1 (6 bases). Per germline, CDR1 SGHTS and CDR2 YDEGEE. Deletions cut 1 base from V and 4 bases from J, with 17 bases between. This CDR3 is built from 16 residues. CDR3 protein: CASSLPHLTGSYGYTF. CDR3 DNA sequence: TGTGCCAGCAGCTTGCCCCACCTGACAGGATCCTATGGCTACACCTTC. Full variable domain (outside the CDR3, taken from reference TRBV5-8 and TRBJ1-2): EAGVTQSPTHLIKTRGQQATLRCSPISGHTSVYWYQQALGLGLQFLLWYDEGEERNRGNFPPRFSGRQFPNYSSELNVNALELEDSALYLCASSLPHLTGSYGYTFGSGTRLTVV.

The chain recombines TRBV10-3 with TRBJ2-7; D gene unclear. The germline V gene has CDR1 ENHRY and CDR2 SYGVKD. With 4 bases removed from V and 7 bases from J, the gap between germline ends came to 8 bases. The CDR3 runs 11 residues. CDR3 amino acids: CAISVMGEQYF. In nucleotides, the CDR3 is TGTGCCATCAGTGTGATGGGGGAGCAGTACTTC.

The CDR3 nucleotides read TGCGCCAGCAGTGAGCGGGGGGACAGGACACATCTGGCCTATTCCTACGAGCAGTACTTC. Its translation is CASSERGDRTHLAYSYEQYF. The rearrangement links TRBV10-2 to TRBJ2-7; a weak D match, TRBD1 (8 bases). In germline, CDR1 is WSHSY, CDR2 SAAADI. There are 20 residues in the CDR3. The germline V and J ends were trimmed by 2 bases and 1 base, with 27 bases remaining between them.

The chain links TRBV5-6 to TRBJ1-4, with 10 positions matching TRBD1. With V trimmed by 4 bases and J by 10 bases, 10 bases remained unmatched. The V gene's germline CDR1 is SGHDT and CDR2 YYEEEE. This CDR3 has 15 residues. CDR3 amino acids: CASSARQGASGKLFF. CDR3 nucleotide sequence: TGTGCCAGCAGCGCTCGACAGGGGGCGTCTGGAAAACTGTTTTTT.

This chain uses TRBV2 with TRBJ1-5, with D unresolved. The CDR3 is 13 residues long. Trimming took 3 bases from V and 5 from J, leaving 8 bases between them. The germline V gene encodes CDR1 SNHLY and CDR2 FYNNEI. Here the CDR3 DNA reads TGTGCCAGCAGTGACGGCACGTATCAGCCCCAGCATTTT. Amino acids: CASSDGTYQPQHF.